A selection of T cell receptor beta chains follows, all from one sample in a study of T cells in localized non-small cell lung cancer. The protocol was immunoSEQ multiplex PCR, while the TCRdb copy is restricted to in-frame clones and leaves out a portion. This table holds about 26,000 clones, approximately 91% found once. Here the sequenced sample was peripheral blood, taken before any cancer treatment. The receptors originated from a female donor aged 60 or older with stage II squamous cell lung carcinoma. Each CDR3 is given with its conserved first and last residue. Fields, in order: D gene, J gene, V gene, clone size, CDR3 protein, CDR3 DNA. The D gene is left open where the match is weak. Only some rows state a clone size, as once, few, many or a class for expanded clones.

d_gene: .; j_gene: TRBJ2-5; v_gene: TRBV5-6; abundance: once; CDR3aa: CASSLSQYQETQYF; CDR3nt: TGTGCCAGCAGCTTGTCACAGTACCAAGAGACCCAGTACTTC
d_gene: .; j_gene: TRBJ2-7; v_gene: TRBV19; abundance: .; CDR3aa: CASSNLQGAIWEQYF; CDR3nt: TGTGCCAGTAGTAACCTACAGGGTGCGATTTGGGAGCAGTACTTC
d_gene: .; j_gene: TRBJ2-7; v_gene: TRBV10-3; abundance: .; CDR3aa: CAISWGAQAYEQYF; CDR3nt: TGTGCCATCAGTTGGGGGGCACAGGCCTACGAGCAGTACTTC
d_gene: .; j_gene: TRBJ2-7; v_gene: TRBV5-4; abundance: .; CDR3aa: CASSPGGLTYEQYF; CDR3nt: TGTGCCAGCAGCCCCGGGGGTCTTACCTACGAGCAGTACTTC
d_gene: .; j_gene: TRBJ2-5; v_gene: TRBV18; abundance: .; CDR3aa: CASSLTADPGGTQYF; CDR3nt: TGTGCCAGCTCACTAACCGCGGACCCCGGTGGGACCCAGTACTTC
d_gene: .; j_gene: TRBJ1-3; v_gene: TRBV30; abundance: once; CDR3aa: CAWSVQAAGSNTIYF; CDR3nt: TGTGCCTGGAGTGTACAGGCGGCCGGGAGTAACACCATATATTTT
d_gene: .; j_gene: TRBJ1-2; v_gene: TRBV28; abundance: .; CDR3aa: CASSHPAGGGYDGYTF; CDR3nt: TGTGCCAGCAGCCATCCCGCCGGGGGTGGCTATGATGGCTACACCTTC
d_gene: .; j_gene: TRBJ2-3; v_gene: TRBV5-6; abundance: .; CDR3aa: CASSLGQATDTQYF; CDR3nt: TGTGCCAGCAGCTTGGGACAGGCCACAGATACGCAGTATTTT
d_gene: TRBD2; j_gene: TRBJ2-5; v_gene: TRBV5-5; abundance: .; CDR3aa: CASSLLAGGRETQYF; CDR3nt: TGTGCCAGCAGTCTCCTAGCGGGGGGGCGGGAGACCCAGTACTTC
d_gene: .; j_gene: TRBJ1-4; v_gene: TRBV30; abundance: .; CDR3aa: CAWSVAGREKLFF; CDR3nt: TGTGCCTGGAGTGTGGCGGGGAGAGAAAAACTGTTTTTT
d_gene: TRBD1; j_gene: TRBJ2-3; v_gene: TRBV30; abundance: .; CDR3aa: CASQGATDTQYF; CDR3nt: TGTGCCTCACAGGGGGCGACAGATACGCAGTATTTT
d_gene: TRBD1; j_gene: TRBJ1-4; v_gene: TRBV7-9; abundance: few; CDR3aa: CASSLERGLREKLFF; CDR3nt: TGTGCCAGCAGCCTGGAGAGGGGGCTGAGGGAAAAACTGTTTTTT
d_gene: TRBD1; j_gene: TRBJ1-2; v_gene: TRBV7-7; abundance: .; CDR3aa: CASSLGTGTWDYGYTF; CDR3nt: TGTGCCAGCAGCCTCGGGACAGGGACGTGGGACTATGGCTACACCTTC
d_gene: .; j_gene: TRBJ2-1; v_gene: TRBV30; abundance: once; CDR3aa: CAWSVRGRYSYDEQFF; CDR3nt: TGTGCCTGGAGTGTACGGGGCAGGTACTCGTACGATGAGCAGTTCTTC
d_gene: TRBD1; j_gene: TRBJ2-3; v_gene: TRBV7-9; abundance: .; CDR3aa: CASSQTEGAGDTQYF; CDR3nt: TGTGCCAGCAGCCAGACTGAGGGGGCTGGAGATACGCAGTATTTT
d_gene: TRBD1; j_gene: TRBJ2-5; v_gene: TRBV11-3; abundance: .; CDR3aa: CASSAGTGRTQYF; CDR3nt: TGTGCCAGCAGCGCCGGGACAGGGAGGACCCAGTACTTC
d_gene: .; j_gene: TRBJ1-1; v_gene: TRBV7-2; abundance: .; CDR3aa: CASSLQESEAFF; CDR3nt: TGTGCCAGCAGCTTACAAGAGTCTGAAGCTTTCTTT
d_gene: .; j_gene: TRBJ2-2; v_gene: TRBV7-3; abundance: .; CDR3aa: CASSLNGLANTGELFF; CDR3nt: TGTGCCAGCAGCCTAAACGGCCTAGCGAACACCGGGGAGCTGTTTTTT
d_gene: .; j_gene: TRBJ1-1; v_gene: TRBV5-1; abundance: .; CDR3aa: CASKRGENEAFF; CDR3nt: TGCGCCAGCAAAAGGGGGGAAAATGAAGCTTTCTTT
d_gene: .; j_gene: TRBJ1-1; v_gene: TRBV5-4; abundance: .; CDR3aa: CASSFAGVNTEAFF; CDR3nt: TGTGCCAGCAGCTTTGCCGGGGTGAACACTGAAGCTTTCTTT
d_gene: .; j_gene: TRBJ2-1; v_gene: TRBV6-1; abundance: .; CDR3aa: CASRGEGTRQFF; CDR3nt: TGTGCCAGCAGGGGGGAAGGGACCAGACAGTTCTTC
d_gene: .; j_gene: TRBJ2-1; v_gene: TRBV19; abundance: .; CDR3aa: CASTPTPGRNEQFF; CDR3nt: TGTGCCAGTACCCCCACCCCTGGGCGGAATGAGCAGTTCTTC
d_gene: .; j_gene: TRBJ1-1; v_gene: TRBV5-8; abundance: .; CDR3aa: CASSFNFGGGQNTEAFF; CDR3nt: TGTGCCAGCAGCTTCAACTTTGGCGGGGGCCAGAACACTGAAGCTTTCTTT
d_gene: .; j_gene: TRBJ2-1; v_gene: TRBV5-1; abundance: .; CDR3aa: CASSSLPTATGLNEQFF; CDR3nt: TGCGCCAGCAGCTCCCTCCCCACGGCTACAGGGCTCAATGAGCAGTTCTTC
d_gene: .; j_gene: TRBJ2-1; v_gene: TRBV7-2; abundance: .; CDR3aa: CASSFPGVHEQFF; CDR3nt: TGTGCCAGCAGCTTCCCGGGGGTCCATGAGCAGTTCTTC
d_gene: TRBD2; j_gene: TRBJ2-2; v_gene: TRBV10-2; abundance: once; CDR3aa: CASSLTSGDTGELFF; CDR3nt: TGCGCCAGCAGCTTAACCAGCGGGGACACCGGGGAGCTGTTTTTT
d_gene: TRBD1; j_gene: TRBJ1-2; v_gene: TRBV5-8; abundance: .; CDR3aa: CASSPRQGGGYTF; CDR3nt: TGTGCCAGCAGCCCACGACAGGGTGGTGGCTACACCTTC
d_gene: TRBD1; j_gene: TRBJ2-5; v_gene: TRBV7-2; abundance: .; CDR3aa: CASSSQGALSETQYF; CDR3nt: TGTGCCAGCAGCTCCCAGGGGGCCTTGTCGGAGACCCAGTACTTC
d_gene: .; j_gene: TRBJ2-7; v_gene: TRBV6-6; abundance: .; CDR3aa: CASSQDLEQYF; CDR3nt: TGTGCCAGCAGCCAAGATCTCGAGCAGTACTTC
d_gene: .; j_gene: TRBJ1-1; v_gene: TRBV28; abundance: .; CDR3aa: CASSSQTTEAFF; CDR3nt: TGTGCCAGCAGTTCCCAGACCACTGAAGCTTTCTTT
d_gene: TRBD2; j_gene: TRBJ2-7; v_gene: TRBV6-1; abundance: few; CDR3aa: CASRRERREGYEQYF; CDR3nt: TGTGCCAGCAGGAGAGAACGGCGGGAGGGCTACGAGCAGTACTTC
d_gene: .; j_gene: TRBJ1-1; v_gene: TRBV5-5; abundance: .; CDR3aa: CASSLISEGIEAFF; CDR3nt: TGTGCCAGCAGCTTGATTTCAGAAGGAATTGAAGCTTTCTTT
d_gene: .; j_gene: TRBJ2-2; v_gene: TRBV5-8; abundance: .; CDR3aa: CASSSANTGELFF; CDR3nt: TGTGCCAGCAGCTCGGCGAACACCGGGGAGCTGTTTTTT
d_gene: TRBD2; j_gene: TRBJ2-3; v_gene: TRBV5-4; abundance: .; CDR3aa: CASSRSGRADTDTQYF; CDR3nt: TGTGCCAGCAGCCGTAGCGGGAGGGCCGACACAGATACGCAGTATTTT
d_gene: .; j_gene: TRBJ2-1; v_gene: TRBV10-1; abundance: .; CDR3aa: CASSGGPLNEQFF; CDR3nt: TGCGCCAGCAGCGGGGGACCTCTCAATGAGCAGTTCTTC
d_gene: TRBD2; j_gene: TRBJ2-7; v_gene: TRBV28; abundance: few; CDR3aa: CASSYGGENRGEGQYF; CDR3nt: TGTGCCAGCAGTTATGGGGGTGAGAACCGAGGGGAGGGGCAGTACTTC
d_gene: .; j_gene: TRBJ1-1; v_gene: TRBV6-6; abundance: .; CDR3aa: CASSPTAMNTEAFF; CDR3nt: TGTGCCAGCAGTCCGACGGCTATGAACACTGAAGCTTTCTTT
d_gene: TRBD2; j_gene: TRBJ2-1; v_gene: TRBV19; abundance: .; CDR3aa: CASSPGLAGGGEQFF; CDR3nt: TGTGCCAGTAGTCCCGGACTAGCGGGAGGAGGTGAGCAGTTCTTC
d_gene: .; j_gene: TRBJ2-3; v_gene: TRBV7-8; abundance: .; CDR3aa: CASSLAGGRTDTQYF; CDR3nt: TGTGCCAGCAGCTTAGCTGGAGGGCGTACAGATACGCAGTATTTT
d_gene: .; j_gene: TRBJ1-6; v_gene: TRBV6-6; abundance: .; CDR3aa: CASSQQGSRNSPLHF; CDR3nt: TGTGCCAGCAGTCAACAAGGGAGTAGGAATTCACCCCTCCACTTT
d_gene: TRBD2; j_gene: TRBJ2-5; v_gene: TRBV28; abundance: .; CDR3aa: CASSPEGGGQETQYF; CDR3nt: TGTGCCAGCAGCCCCGAGGGCGGGGGCCAAGAGACCCAGTACTTC
d_gene: .; j_gene: TRBJ1-1; v_gene: TRBV7-2; abundance: .; CDR3aa: CASSLASDSNAEAFF; CDR3nt: TGTGCCAGCAGCTTAGCCTCCGACAGCAACGCTGAAGCTTTCTTT
d_gene: TRBD2; j_gene: TRBJ2-5; v_gene: TRBV5-1; abundance: .; CDR3aa: CASSLGTSGNQETQYF; CDR3nt: TGCGCCAGCAGCCTCGGGACTAGCGGGAACCAAGAGACCCAGTACTTC
d_gene: TRBD2; j_gene: TRBJ2-1; v_gene: TRBV5-1; abundance: .; CDR3aa: CASTGGGAYNEQFF; CDR3nt: TGCGCCAGCACCGGCGGGGGTGCCTACAATGAGCAGTTCTTC
d_gene: .; j_gene: TRBJ1-1; v_gene: TRBV28; abundance: .; CDR3aa: CASSASRDTNTEAFF; CDR3nt: TGTGCCAGCAGTGCCAGCCGGGACACGAACACTGAAGCTTTCTTT
d_gene: TRBD1; j_gene: TRBJ2-5; v_gene: TRBV19; abundance: .; CDR3aa: CASSIAGTGGETQYF; CDR3nt: TGTGCCAGTAGTATAGCCGGGACAGGGGGCGAGACCCAGTACTTC
d_gene: .; j_gene: TRBJ2-7; v_gene: TRBV7-8; abundance: .; CDR3aa: CASSLAEAVSYEQYF; CDR3nt: TGTGCCAGCAGCTTAGCGGAGGCAGTCTCCTACGAGCAGTACTTC
d_gene: .; j_gene: TRBJ2-1; v_gene: TRBV18; abundance: .; CDR3aa: CASSPGGDANEQFF; CDR3nt: TGTGCCAGCTCACCTGGAGGGGACGCCAATGAGCAGTTCTTC
d_gene: TRBD1; j_gene: TRBJ2-1; v_gene: TRBV7-9; abundance: .; CDR3aa: CASPAGTGGYNEQFF; CDR3nt: TGTGCCAGCCCCGCCGGGACAGGGGGTTACAATGAGCAGTTCTTC
d_gene: .; j_gene: TRBJ2-6; v_gene: TRBV28; abundance: .; CDR3aa: CASHWPSGANVLTF; CDR3nt: TGTGCCTCGCACTGGCCCTCTGGGGCCAACGTCCTGACTTTC
d_gene: .; j_gene: TRBJ1-1; v_gene: TRBV5-1; abundance: .; CDR3aa: CASSFGTENTEAFF; CDR3nt: TGCGCCAGCAGCTTCGGGACGGAGAACACTGAAGCTTTCTTT
d_gene: .; j_gene: TRBJ2-5; v_gene: TRBV6-1; abundance: .; CDR3aa: CASIRQGGETQYF; CDR3nt: TGTGCCAGCATACGTCAGGGCGGAGAGACCCAGTACTTC
d_gene: .; j_gene: TRBJ2-1; v_gene: TRBV27; abundance: .; CDR3aa: CASSLEAGGEQFF; CDR3nt: TGTGCCAGCAGTTTAGAGGCGGGCGGTGAGCAGTTCTTC
d_gene: .; j_gene: TRBJ1-5; v_gene: TRBV10-3; abundance: .; CDR3aa: CAISESGGGNQPQHF; CDR3nt: TGTGCCATCAGTGAGTCAGGAGGAGGGAATCAGCCCCAGCATTTT
d_gene: TRBD1; j_gene: TRBJ1-1; v_gene: TRBV7-9; abundance: .; CDR3aa: CASSFGQAVTEAFF; CDR3nt: TGTGCCAGCAGCTTCGGACAGGCTGTCACTGAAGCTTTCTTT
d_gene: TRBD2; j_gene: TRBJ2-1; v_gene: TRBV7-9; abundance: .; CDR3aa: CASSSPRSGLAFEQFF; CDR3nt: TGTGCCAGCAGCTCGCCTAGGTCGGGACTAGCCTTTGAGCAGTTCTTC
d_gene: .; j_gene: TRBJ1-1; v_gene: TRBV19; abundance: once; CDR3aa: CASSPRTDEAFF; CDR3nt: TGTGCCAGTAGTCCCCGGACAGATGAAGCTTTCTTT
d_gene: TRBD1; j_gene: TRBJ2-1; v_gene: TRBV5-5; abundance: .; CDR3aa: CASSFGQGVPYEQFF; CDR3nt: TGTGCCAGCAGCTTTGGACAGGGGGTCCCGTATGAGCAGTTCTTC
d_gene: TRBD2; j_gene: TRBJ2-3; v_gene: TRBV5-1; abundance: .; CDR3aa: CASSLALAGADTQYF; CDR3nt: TGCGCCAGCAGCTTGGCCCTAGCGGGAGCAGATACGCAGTATTTT
d_gene: TRBD1; j_gene: TRBJ2-3; v_gene: TRBV28; abundance: .; CDR3aa: CASIPGQGLDTQYF; CDR3nt: TGTGCCAGCATCCCGGGACAGGGGTTAGATACGCAGTATTTT